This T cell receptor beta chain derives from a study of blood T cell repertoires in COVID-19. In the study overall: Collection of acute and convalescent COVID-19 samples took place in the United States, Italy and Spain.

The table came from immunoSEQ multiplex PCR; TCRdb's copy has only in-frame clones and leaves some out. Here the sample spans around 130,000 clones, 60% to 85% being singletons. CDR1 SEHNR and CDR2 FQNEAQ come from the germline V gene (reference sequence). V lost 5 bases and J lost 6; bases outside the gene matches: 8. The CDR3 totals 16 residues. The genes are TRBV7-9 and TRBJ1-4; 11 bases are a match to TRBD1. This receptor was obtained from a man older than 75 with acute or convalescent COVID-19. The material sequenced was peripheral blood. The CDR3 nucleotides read TGTGCCAGCAGCAAGCGGACAGGGGGCCGGGATGAAAAACTGTTTTTT. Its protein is CASSKRTGGRDEKLFF.